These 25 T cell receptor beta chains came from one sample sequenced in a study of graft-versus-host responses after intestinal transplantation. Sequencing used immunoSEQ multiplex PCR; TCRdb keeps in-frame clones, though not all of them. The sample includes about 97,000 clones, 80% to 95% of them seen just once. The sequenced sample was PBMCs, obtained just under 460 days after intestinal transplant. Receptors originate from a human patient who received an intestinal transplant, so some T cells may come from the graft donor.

The CDR3 region has the DNA TGTGCCAGCAGTGCTGACAGGTTTTCCTACACCTTC. Translated, it gives CASSADRFSYTF. The chain recombines TRBV6-6 with TRBJ1-2; the D gene is possibly TRBD1 (6 bases). This CDR3 is 12 amino acids long. Germline V gene sequence: CDR1 MNHNY, CDR2 SVGAGI (reference sequence). V dropped 5 bases and J dropped 10 bases, with 14 bases sitting between them.

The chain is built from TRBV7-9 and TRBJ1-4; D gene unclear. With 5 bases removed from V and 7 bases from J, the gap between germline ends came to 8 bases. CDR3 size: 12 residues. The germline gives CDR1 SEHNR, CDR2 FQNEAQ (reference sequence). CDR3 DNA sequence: TGTGCCAGCAGCGCCTTTGGTGAAAAACTGTTTTTT. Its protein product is CASSAFGEKLFF.

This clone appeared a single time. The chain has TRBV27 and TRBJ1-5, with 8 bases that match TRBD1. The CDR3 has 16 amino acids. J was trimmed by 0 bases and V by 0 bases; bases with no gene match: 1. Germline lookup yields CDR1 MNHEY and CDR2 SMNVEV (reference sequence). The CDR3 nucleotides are TGTGCCAGCAGTTTATCGGGACAGGTTAGCAATCAGCCCCAGCATTTT. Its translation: CASSLSGQVSNQPQHF.

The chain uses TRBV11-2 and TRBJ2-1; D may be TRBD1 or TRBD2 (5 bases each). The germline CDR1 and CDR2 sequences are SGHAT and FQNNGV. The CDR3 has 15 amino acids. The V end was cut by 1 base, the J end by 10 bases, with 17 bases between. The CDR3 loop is CASSLVGTGWEEQFF. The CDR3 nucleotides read TGTGCCAGCAGCTTAGTGGGTACAGGATGGGAGGAGCAGTTCTTC.

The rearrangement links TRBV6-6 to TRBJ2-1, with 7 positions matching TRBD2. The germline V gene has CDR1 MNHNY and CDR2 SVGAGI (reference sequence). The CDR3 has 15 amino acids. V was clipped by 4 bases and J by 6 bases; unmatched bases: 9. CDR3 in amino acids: CASSFAGERGNEQFF. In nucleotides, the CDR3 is TGTGCCAGCAGTTTCGCGGGGGAGAGGGGCAATGAGCAGTTCTTC.

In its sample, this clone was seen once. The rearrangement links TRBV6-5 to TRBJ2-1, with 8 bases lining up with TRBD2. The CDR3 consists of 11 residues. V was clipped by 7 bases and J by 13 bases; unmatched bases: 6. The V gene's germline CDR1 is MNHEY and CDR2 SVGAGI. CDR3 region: CASTNGGDQFF. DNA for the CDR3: TGTGCCAGCACCAACGGGGGGGACCAGTTCTTC.

CDR3 bases: TGTGCCAGCAGCTTACTCGGGGAAGCCAAAAACATTCAGTACTTC. This sequence encodes CASSLLGEAKNIQYF. This chain connects TRBV7-2 to TRBJ2-4; possibly TRBD2 for D (5 bases). The V and J ends lost 2 bases and 0 bases respectively, with 8 bases between them. This CDR3 contains 15 residues. Germline CDR1 SGHTA, CDR2 FQGNSA.

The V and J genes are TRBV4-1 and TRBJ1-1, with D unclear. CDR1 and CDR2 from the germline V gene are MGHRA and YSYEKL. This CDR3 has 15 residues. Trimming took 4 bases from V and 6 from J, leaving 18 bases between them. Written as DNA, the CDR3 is TGCGCCAGCAGCCGACCCGCCCGGGGTTGGGCTGAAGCTTTCTTT. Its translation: CASSRPARGWAEAFF.

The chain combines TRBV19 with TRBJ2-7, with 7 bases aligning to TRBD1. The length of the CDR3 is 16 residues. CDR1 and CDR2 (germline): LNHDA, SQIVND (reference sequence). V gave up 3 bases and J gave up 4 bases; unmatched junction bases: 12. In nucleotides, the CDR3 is TGTGCCAGTAGTATTGTCTTGGGACAGAGAGCTTACGAGCAGTACTTC. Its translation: CASSIVLGQRAYEQYF.

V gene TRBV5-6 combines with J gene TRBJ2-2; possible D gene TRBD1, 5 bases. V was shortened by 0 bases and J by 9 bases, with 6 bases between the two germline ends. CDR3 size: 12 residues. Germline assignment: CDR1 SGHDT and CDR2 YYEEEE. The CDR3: CASSLGGWELFF. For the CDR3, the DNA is TGTGCCAGCAGCTTGGGGGGCTGGGAGCTGTTTTTT.

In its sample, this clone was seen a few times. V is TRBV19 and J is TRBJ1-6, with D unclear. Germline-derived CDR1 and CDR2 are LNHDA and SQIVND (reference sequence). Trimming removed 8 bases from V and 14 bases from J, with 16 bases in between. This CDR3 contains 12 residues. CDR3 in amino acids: CASLGPTGTLHF. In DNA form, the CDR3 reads TGTGCCAGTTTGGGTCCGACGGGGACCCTCCACTTT.

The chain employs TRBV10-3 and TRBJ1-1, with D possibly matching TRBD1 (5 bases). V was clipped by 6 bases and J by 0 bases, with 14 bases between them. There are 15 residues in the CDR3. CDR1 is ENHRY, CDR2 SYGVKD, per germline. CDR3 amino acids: CAISYRQTMNTEAFF. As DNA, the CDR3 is TGTGCCATCAGCTATAGACAGACCATGAACACTGAAGCTTTCTTT.

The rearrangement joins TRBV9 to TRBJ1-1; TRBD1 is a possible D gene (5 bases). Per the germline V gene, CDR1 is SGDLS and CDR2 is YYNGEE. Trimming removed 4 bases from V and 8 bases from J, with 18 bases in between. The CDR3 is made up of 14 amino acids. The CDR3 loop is CASSPGSQASEAFF. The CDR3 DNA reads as TGTGCCAGCAGCCCAGGATCACAGGCAAGCGAAGCTTTCTTT.

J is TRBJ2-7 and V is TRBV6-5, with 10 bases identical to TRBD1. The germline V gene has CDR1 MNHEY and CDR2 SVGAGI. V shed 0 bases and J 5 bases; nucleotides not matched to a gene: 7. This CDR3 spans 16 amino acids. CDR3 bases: TGTGCCAGCAGTTACTCTACGGGACAGGGGATCCACGAGCAGTACTTC. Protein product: CASSYSTGQGIHEQYF.

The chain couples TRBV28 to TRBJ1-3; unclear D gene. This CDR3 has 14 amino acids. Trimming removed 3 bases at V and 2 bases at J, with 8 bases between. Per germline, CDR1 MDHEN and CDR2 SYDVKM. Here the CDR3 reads CASSLAGTGNTIYF. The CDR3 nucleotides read TGTGCCAGCAGTTTGGCCGGGACTGGAAACACCATATATTTT.

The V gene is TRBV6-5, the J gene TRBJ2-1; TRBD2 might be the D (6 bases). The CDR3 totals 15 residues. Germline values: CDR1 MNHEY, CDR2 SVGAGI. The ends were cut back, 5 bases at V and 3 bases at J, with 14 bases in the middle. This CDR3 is CASSQRGLLYNEQFF. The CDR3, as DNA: TGTGCCAGCAGTCAGAGGGGACTCCTCTACAATGAGCAGTTCTTC.

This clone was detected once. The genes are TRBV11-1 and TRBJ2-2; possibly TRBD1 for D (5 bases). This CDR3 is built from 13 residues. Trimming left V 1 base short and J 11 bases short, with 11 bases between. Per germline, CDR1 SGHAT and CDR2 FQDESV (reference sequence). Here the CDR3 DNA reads TGTGCCAGCAGCTTAGGGGGCCCCCTTGAGCTGTTTTTT. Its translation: CASSLGGPLELFF.

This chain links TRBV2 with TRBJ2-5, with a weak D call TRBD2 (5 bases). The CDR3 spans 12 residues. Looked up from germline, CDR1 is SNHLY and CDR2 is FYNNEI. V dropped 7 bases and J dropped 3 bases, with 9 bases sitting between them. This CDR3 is CASTGSEETQYF. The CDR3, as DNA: TGTGCCAGCACGGGGAGCGAAGAGACCCAGTACTTC.

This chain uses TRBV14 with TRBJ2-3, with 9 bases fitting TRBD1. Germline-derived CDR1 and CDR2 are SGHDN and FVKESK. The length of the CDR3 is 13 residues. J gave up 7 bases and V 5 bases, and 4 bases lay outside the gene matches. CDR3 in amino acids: CASSLGQGNTQYF. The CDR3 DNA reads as TGTGCCAGCAGCTTGGGACAGGGAAATACGCAGTATTTT. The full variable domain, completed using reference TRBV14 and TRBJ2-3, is EAGVTQFPSHSVIEKGQTVTLRCDPISGHDNLYWYRRVMGKEIKFLLHFVKESKQDESGMPNNRFLAERTGGTYSTLKVQPAELEDSGVYFCASSLGQGNTQYFGPGTRLTVL.

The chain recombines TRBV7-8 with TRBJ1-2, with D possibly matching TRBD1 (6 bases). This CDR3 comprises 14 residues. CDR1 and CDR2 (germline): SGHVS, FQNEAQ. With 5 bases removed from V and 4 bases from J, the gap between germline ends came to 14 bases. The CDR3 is CASSPLTGLYGYTF. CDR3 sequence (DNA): TGTGCCAGCAGCCCCCTGACAGGCCTCTATGGCTACACCTTC.

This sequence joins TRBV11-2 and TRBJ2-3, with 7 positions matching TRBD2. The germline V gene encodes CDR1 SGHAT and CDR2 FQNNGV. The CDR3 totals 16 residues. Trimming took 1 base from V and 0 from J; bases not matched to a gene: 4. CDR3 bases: TGTGCCAGCAGCTTAGTGGGCGGGGGTAGCACAGATACGCAGTATTTT. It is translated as CASSLVGGGSTDTQYF.

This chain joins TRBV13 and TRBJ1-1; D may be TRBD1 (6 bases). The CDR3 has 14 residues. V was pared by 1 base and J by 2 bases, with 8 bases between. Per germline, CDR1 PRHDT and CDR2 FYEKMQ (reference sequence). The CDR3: CASSLDRANTEAFF. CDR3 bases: TGTGCCAGCAGCTTAGACAGGGCAAACACTGAAGCTTTCTTT.

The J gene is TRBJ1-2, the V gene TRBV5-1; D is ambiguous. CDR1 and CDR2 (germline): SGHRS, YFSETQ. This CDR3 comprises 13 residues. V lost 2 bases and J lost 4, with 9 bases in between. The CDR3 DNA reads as TGCGCCAGCAGCTTACCGGGCTCCTATGGCTACACCTTC. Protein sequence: CASSLPGSYGYTF.

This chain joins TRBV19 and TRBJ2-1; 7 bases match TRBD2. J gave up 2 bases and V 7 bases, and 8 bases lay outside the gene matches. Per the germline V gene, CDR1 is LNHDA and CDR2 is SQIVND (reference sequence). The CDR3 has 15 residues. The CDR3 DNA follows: TGTGCCAGTACCCCAAGCGGGGCCGCCTACAATGAGCAGTTCTTC. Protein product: CASTPSGAAYNEQFF.

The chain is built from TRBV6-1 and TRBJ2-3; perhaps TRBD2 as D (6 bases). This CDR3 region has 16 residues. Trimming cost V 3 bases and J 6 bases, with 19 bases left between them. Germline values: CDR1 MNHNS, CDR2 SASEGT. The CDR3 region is CASSDARDWLWDTQYF. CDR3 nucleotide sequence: TGTGCCAGCAGTGACGCCCGGGACTGGCTTTGGGATACGCAGTATTTT.